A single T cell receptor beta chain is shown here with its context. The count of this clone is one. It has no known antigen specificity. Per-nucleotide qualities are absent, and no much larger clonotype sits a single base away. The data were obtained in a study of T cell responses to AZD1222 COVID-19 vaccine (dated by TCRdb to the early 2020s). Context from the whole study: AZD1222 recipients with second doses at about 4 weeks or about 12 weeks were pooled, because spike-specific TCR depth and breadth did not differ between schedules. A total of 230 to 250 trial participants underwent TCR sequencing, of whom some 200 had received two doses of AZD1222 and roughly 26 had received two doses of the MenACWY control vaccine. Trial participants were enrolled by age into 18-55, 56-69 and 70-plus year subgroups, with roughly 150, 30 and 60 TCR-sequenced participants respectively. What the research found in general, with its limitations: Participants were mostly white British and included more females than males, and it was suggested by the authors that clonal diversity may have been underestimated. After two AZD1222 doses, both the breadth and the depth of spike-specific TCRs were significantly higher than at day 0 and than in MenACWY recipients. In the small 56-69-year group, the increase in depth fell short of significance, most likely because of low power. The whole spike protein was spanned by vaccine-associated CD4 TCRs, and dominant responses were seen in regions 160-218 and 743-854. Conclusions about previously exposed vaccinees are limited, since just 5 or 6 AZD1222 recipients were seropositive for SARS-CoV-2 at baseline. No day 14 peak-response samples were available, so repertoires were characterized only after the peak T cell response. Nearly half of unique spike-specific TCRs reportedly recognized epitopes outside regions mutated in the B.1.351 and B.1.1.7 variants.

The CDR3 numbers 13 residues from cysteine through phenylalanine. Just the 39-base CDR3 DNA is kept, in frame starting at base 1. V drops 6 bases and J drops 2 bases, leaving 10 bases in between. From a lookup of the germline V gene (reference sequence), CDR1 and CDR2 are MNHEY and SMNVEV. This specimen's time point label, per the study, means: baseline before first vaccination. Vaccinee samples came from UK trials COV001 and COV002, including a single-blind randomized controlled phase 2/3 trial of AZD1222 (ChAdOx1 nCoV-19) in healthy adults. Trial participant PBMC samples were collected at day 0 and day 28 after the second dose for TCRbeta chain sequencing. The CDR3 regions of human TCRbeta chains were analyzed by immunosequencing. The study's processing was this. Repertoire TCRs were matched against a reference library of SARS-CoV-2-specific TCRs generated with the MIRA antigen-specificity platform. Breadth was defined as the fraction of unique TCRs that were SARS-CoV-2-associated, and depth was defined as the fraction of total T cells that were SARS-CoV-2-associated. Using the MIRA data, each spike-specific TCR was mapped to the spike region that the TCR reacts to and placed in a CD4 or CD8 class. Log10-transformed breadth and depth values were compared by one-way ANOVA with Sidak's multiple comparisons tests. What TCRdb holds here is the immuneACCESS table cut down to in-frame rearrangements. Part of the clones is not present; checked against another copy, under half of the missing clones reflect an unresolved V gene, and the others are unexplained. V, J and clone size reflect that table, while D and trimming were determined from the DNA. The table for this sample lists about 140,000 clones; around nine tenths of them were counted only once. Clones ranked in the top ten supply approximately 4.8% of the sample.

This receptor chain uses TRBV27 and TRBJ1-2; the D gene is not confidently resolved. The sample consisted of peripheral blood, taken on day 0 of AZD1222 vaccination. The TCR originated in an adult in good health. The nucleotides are TGTGCCAGCAGCCCCGGACGGAACTATGGCTACACCTTC. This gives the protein CASSPGRNYGYTF.